Listed below are T cell receptor beta chains from one sample, sequenced in a study of cytomegalovirus exposure and HLA in healthy donors. Some clones are missing from TCRdb's copy, which holds only in-frame ones; the method was immunoSEQ multiplex PCR. The top ten hold about 2% of the sample, which has a few hundred thousand clones, approximately 85% seen once. The sample comprised PBMCs. These receptor sequences come from a woman in her 40s in good health and CMV-seropositive. CDR3s include the opening cysteine and the closing phenylalanine or tryptophan. Each record gives: D gene, J gene, clone size, V gene, CDR3 DNA, CDR3 protein. D genes are given only for firm matches. Where a row states a size, it is once, few, many or the class of an expanded clone; other rows omit it.

D: -
J: TRBJ1-6
size: few
V: TRBV27
DNA: TGTGCCAGCAGTTTAGTTAACTATAATTCACCCCTCCACTTT
CDR3: CASSLVNYNSPLHF

D: -
J: TRBJ1-1
size: few
V: TRBV19
DNA: TGTGCCAGTAGCAAGCGGGGGGTCACTGAAGCTTTCTTT
CDR3: CASSKRGVTEAFF

D: -
J: TRBJ2-1
size: -
V: TRBV5-1
DNA: TGCGCCAGCAGTCCCCAAGCCGGGAGCTCCTACAATGAGCAGTTCTTC
CDR3: CASSPQAGSSYNEQFF

D: -
J: TRBJ1-1
size: -
V: TRBV29-1
DNA: TGCAGCGTTGACGGGGGAGGGGGTTACACTGAAGCTTTCTTT
CDR3: CSVDGGGGYTEAFF

D: -
J: TRBJ1-3
size: few
V: TRBV20-1
DNA: TGCAGTGCTCAGGGAGGAAACACCATATATTTT
CDR3: CSAQGGNTIYF

D: TRBD2
J: TRBJ2-5
size: -
V: TRBV7-9
DNA: TGTGCCAGCAGCTTAGGGACTAGCGGGACACAAGAGACCCAGTACTTC
CDR3: CASSLGTSGTQETQYF

D: TRBD1
J: TRBJ2-6
size: once
V: TRBV12-5
DNA: TGTGCTAGTGGTTTGGCCCGGGACAGGGGGGCATCTGGGGCCAACGTCCTGACTTTC
CDR3: CASGLARDRGASGANVLTF

D: -
J: TRBJ2-3
size: -
V: TRBV5-6
DNA: TGTGCCAGCAGCACCCAAAGGGGAGATACGCAGTATTTT
CDR3: CASSTQRGDTQYF

D: -
J: TRBJ1-1
size: -
V: TRBV30
DNA: TGTGCCTGGAGTGTAACAGTCATGAACACTGAAGCTTTCTTT
CDR3: CAWSVTVMNTEAFF

D: -
J: TRBJ2-5
size: -
V: TRBV6-6
DNA: TGTGCCAGCAGTTACCTCCGGGACTCCCAGTACTTC
CDR3: CASSYLRDSQYF

D: -
J: TRBJ2-5
size: -
V: TRBV19
DNA: TGTGCCAGTAGTGGGGGGTTAGCGCCACAAGAGACCCAGTACTTC
CDR3: CASSGGLAPQETQYF

D: TRBD1
J: TRBJ1-2
size: -
V: TRBV9
DNA: TGTGCCAGCAGCGTAGCGACAGGGGTGAACTATGGCTACACCTTC
CDR3: CASSVATGVNYGYTF

D: -
J: TRBJ2-3
size: -
V: TRBV21-1
DNA: TGTGCCAGCAGCAAAGCCCGGACTAGCGGTACTAGCACAGATACGCAGTATTTT
CDR3: CASSKARTSGTSTDTQYF

D: -
J: TRBJ2-2
size: -
V: TRBV30
DNA: TGTGCCTGGAAGCGACAGGAGGTCGACACCGGGGAGCTGTTTTTT
CDR3: CAWKRQEVDTGELFF

D: -
J: TRBJ1-5
size: -
V: TRBV10-3
DNA: TGTGCCATCAAGGACGGGACAAATCAGCCCCAGCATTTT
CDR3: CAIKDGTNQPQHF

D: TRBD1
J: TRBJ1-2
size: once
V: TRBV2
DNA: TGTGCCAGCAGCTTGGGACAGGGCAGCTATGGCTACACCTTC
CDR3: CASSLGQGSYGYTF

D: -
J: TRBJ2-1
size: -
V: TRBV5-6
DNA: TGTGCCAGCAGCTTAAGGGAGTTAGGGCGAAACAATGAGCAGTTCTTC
CDR3: CASSLRELGRNNEQFF

D: TRBD2
J: TRBJ2-1
size: -
V: TRBV11-3
DNA: TGTGCCAGCAGCTTAGATCACGGGACTAGGCAGTTCTTC
CDR3: CASSLDHGTRQFF

D: -
J: TRBJ1-5
size: -
V: TRBV5-1
DNA: TGCGCCAGCAGCTTGGATTTAGGGGGTCAGCCCCAGCATTTT
CDR3: CASSLDLGGQPQHF

D: -
J: TRBJ2-3
size: -
V: TRBV7-2
DNA: TGTGCCAGCAGCTTAGATTCAGAGGCAGATACGCAGTATTTT
CDR3: CASSLDSEADTQYF

D: -
J: TRBJ2-3
size: -
V: TRBV30
DNA: TGTGCCTGGAGTACCCTCTTGGATTGGCGAGGAGCGGATACGCAGTATTTT
CDR3: CAWSTLLDWRGADTQYF

D: TRBD1
J: TRBJ2-7
size: -
V: TRBV6-5
DNA: TGTGCCAGCAGTTACTCGGGACAGGGGGCTTCCTACGAGCAGTACTTC
CDR3: CASSYSGQGASYEQYF

D: TRBD2
J: TRBJ2-3
size: few
V: TRBV5-1
DNA: TGCGCCAGCAGCTTTGGGGACTACACAGATACGCAGTATTTT
CDR3: CASSFGDYTDTQYF

D: TRBD2
J: TRBJ2-3
size: -
V: TRBV9
DNA: TGTGCCAGCAGCGTAGAGGGAGGGCGGAGCACAGATACGCAGTATTTT
CDR3: CASSVEGGRSTDTQYF

D: TRBD1
J: TRBJ2-7
size: -
V: TRBV19
DNA: TGTGCCAGTAGTATCAGCCCAGGGGGTTCCTACGAGCAGTACTTC
CDR3: CASSISPGGSYEQYF

D: TRBD2
J: TRBJ2-7
size: once
V: TRBV13
DNA: TGTGCCAGCAGCTTAAGTTACAAGAGCGGGAGTAGTAACGAGCAGTACTTC
CDR3: CASSLSYKSGSSNEQYF